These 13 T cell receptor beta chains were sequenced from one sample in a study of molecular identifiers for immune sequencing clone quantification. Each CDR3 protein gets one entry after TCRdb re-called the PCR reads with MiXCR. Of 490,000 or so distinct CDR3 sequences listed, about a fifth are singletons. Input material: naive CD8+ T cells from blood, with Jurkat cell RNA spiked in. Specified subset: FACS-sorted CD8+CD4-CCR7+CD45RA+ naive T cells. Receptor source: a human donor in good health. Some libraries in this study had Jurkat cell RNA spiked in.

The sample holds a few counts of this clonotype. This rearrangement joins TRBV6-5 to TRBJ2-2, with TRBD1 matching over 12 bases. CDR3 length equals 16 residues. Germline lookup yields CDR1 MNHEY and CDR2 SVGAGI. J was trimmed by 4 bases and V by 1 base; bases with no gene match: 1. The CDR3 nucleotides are TGTGCCAGCAGTTACTGGGGACAGGGGGCCACCGGGGAGCTGTTTTTT. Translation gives CASSYWGQGATGELFF.

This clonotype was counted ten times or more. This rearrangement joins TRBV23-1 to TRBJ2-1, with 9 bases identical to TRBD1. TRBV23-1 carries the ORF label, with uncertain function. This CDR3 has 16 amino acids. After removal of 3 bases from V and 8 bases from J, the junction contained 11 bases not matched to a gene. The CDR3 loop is CASSHIRDRAVYEQFF. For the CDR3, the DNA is TGCGCCAGCAGTCACATCCGGGACAGGGCCGTCTATGAGCAGTTCTTC.

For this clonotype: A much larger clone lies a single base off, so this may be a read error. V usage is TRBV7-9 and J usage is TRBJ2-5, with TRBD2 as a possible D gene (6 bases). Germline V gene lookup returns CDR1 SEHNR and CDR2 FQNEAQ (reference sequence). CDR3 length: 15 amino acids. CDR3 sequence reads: CANSLVAEYQETQYF. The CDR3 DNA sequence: TGTGCCAACAGCTTAGTAGCGGAGTACCAAGAGACCCAGTACTTC.

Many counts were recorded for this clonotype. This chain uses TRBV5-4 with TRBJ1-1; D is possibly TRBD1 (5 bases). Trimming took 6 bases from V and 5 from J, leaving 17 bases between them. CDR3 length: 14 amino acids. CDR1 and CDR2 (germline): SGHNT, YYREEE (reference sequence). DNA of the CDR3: TGTGCCAGCACCTTTGTAAACGGGGGGACTGAAGCTTTCTTT. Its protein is CASTFVNGGTEAFF.

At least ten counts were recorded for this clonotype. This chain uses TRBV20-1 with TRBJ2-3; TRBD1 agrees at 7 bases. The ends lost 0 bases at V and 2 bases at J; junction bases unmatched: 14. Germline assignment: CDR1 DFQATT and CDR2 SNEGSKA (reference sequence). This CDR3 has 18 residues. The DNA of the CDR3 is TGCAGTGCTAGAGATCTCGTCCCCCGACAGGGATCCACAGATACGCAGTATTTT. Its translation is CSARDLVPRQGSTDTQYF.

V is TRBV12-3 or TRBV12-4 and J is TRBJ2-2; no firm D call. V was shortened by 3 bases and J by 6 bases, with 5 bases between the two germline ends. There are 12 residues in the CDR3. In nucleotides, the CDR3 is TGTGCCAGCAGTTTTCCAGCCGGGGAGCTGTTTTTT. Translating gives CASSFPAGELFF.

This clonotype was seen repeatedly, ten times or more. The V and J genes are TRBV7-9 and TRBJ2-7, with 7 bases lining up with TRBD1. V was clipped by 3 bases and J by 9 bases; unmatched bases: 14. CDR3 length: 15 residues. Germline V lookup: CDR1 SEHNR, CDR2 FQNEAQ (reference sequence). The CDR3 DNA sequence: TGTGCCAGCAGCTTTTCGGGGACAGCCTACGTGGGGCAGTACTTC. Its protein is CASSFSGTAYVGQYF.

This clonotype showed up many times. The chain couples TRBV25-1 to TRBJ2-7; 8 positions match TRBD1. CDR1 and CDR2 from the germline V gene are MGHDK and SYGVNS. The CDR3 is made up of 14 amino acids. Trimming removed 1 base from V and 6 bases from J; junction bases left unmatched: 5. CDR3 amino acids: CASSESGGGFEQYF. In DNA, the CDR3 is TGTGCCAGCAGTGAATCAGGGGGCGGGTTCGAGCAGTACTTC.

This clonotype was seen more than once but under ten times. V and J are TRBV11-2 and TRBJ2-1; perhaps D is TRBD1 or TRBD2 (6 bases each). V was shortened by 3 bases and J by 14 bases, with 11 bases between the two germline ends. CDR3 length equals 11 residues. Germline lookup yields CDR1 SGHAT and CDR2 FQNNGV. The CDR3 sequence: CASSLGGAEFF. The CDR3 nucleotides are TGTGCCAGCAGCTTGGGGGGCGCGGAGTTCTTC.

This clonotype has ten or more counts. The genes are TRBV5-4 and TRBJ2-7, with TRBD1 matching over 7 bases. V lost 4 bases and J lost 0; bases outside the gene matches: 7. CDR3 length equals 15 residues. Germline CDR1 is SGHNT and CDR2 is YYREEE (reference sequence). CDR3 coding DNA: TGTGCCAGCAGCCTAACAGGGGTCCACTCCTACGAGCAGTACTTC. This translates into CASSLTGVHSYEQYF.

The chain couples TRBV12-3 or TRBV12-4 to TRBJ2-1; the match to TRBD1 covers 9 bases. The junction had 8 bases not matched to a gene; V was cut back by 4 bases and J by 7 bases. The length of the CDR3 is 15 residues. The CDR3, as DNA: TGTGCCAGCAGTTCAGGGACAGGGATAAGAAATGAGCAGTTCTTC. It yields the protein CASSSGTGIRNEQFF.

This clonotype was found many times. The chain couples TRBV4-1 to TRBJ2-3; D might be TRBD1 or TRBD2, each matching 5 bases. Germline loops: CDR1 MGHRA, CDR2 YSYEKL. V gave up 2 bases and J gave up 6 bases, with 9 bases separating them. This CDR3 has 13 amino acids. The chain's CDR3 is CASSQQGVDTQYF. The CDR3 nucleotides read TGCGCCAGCAGCCAACAGGGAGTGGATACGCAGTATTTT.

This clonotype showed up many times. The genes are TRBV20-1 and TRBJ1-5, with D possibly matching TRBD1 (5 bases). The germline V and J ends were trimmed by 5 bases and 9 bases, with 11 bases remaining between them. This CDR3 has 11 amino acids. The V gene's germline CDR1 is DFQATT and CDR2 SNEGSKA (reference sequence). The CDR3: CSAPRGLPQHF. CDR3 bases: TGCAGTGCTCCCCGGGGACTGCCCCAGCATTTT.